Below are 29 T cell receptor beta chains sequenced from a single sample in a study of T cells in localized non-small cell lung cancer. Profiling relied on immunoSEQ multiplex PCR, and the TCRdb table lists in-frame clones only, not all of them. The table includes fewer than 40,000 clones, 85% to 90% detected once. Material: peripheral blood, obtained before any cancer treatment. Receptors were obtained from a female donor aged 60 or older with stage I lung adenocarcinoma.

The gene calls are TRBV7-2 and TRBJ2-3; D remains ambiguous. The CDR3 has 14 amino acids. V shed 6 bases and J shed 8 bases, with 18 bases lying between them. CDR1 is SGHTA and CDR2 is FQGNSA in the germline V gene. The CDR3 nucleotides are TGTGCCAGCAGTGTGGGTCCTGAGAGTGGTACGCAGTATTTT. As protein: CASSVGPESGTQYF.

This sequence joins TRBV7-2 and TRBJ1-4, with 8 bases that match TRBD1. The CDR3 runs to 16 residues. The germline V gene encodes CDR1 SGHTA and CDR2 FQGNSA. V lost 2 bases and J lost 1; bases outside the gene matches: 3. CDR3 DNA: TGTGCCAGCAGCTTACAGGGGGCGGGAACTAATGAAAAACTGTTTTTT. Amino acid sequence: CASSLQGAGTNEKLFF.

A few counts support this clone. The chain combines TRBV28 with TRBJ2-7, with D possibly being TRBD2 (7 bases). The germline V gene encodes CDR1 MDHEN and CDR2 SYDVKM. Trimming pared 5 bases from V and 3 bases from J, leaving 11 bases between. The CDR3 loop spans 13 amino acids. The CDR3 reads CASSPGGYYEQYF. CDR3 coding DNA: TGTGCCAGCAGTCCGGGGGGCTACTACGAGCAGTACTTC.

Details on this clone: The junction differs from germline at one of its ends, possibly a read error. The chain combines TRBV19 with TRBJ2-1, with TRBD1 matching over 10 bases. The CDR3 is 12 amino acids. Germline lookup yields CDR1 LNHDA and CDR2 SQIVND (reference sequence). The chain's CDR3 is CASSVGDRGLVF. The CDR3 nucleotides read TGTGCCAGTAGTGTAGGGGACAGGGGCCTAGTCTTC.

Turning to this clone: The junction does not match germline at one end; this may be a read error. In nucleotides, the CDR3 is TGCGCCAGCAGCCAAGATATCGGGGGCCTCTATCGCTACACCTTC. Amino acid sequence: CASSQDIGGLYRYTF. The chain combines TRBV4-3 with TRBJ1-2; possible D gene TRBD1, 6 bases. The CDR3 runs 15 residues. Germline V gene data show CDR1 as LGHNA and CDR2 as YSLEER.

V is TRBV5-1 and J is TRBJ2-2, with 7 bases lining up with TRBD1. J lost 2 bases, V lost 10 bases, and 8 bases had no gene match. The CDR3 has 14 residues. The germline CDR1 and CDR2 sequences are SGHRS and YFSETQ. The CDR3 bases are TGCGCCGACCCGACAGGGCGAAACACCGGGGAGCTGTTTTTT. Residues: CADPTGRNTGELFF.

The CDR3 is CASSPWEGPQYF. The CDR3 DNA is TGTGCCAGCAGCCCCTGGGAAGGGCCCCAGTACTTC. This sequence joins TRBV7-6 and TRBJ2-5; D unresolved. Germline lookup yields CDR1 SGHVS and CDR2 FNYEAQ. CDR3 length: 12 residues. V lost 5 bases and J lost 9, with 13 bases in between.

The DNA of the CDR3 is TGTGCCAGCAGCGTGGGGACTACCTCGGGGGAGACCCAGTACTTC. It codes for CASSVGTTSGETQYF. The chain is built from TRBV9 and TRBJ2-5; 7 bases match TRBD2. Germline V lookup: CDR1 SGDLS, CDR2 YYNGEE. The CDR3 runs to 15 residues. V was clipped by 2 bases and J by 5 bases; unmatched bases: 9.

Here the CDR3 reads CASNTGLKLSNYGYTF. The CDR3 DNA is TGTGCCTCGAATACAGGGTTAAAACTCTCTAACTATGGCTACACCTTC. The V and J genes are TRBV19 and TRBJ1-2, with a weak D call TRBD1 (6 bases). The germline V and J ends were trimmed by 11 bases and 0 bases, with 22 bases remaining between them. CDR1 is LNHDA and CDR2 is SQIVND in the germline V gene (reference sequence). There are 16 residues in the CDR3.

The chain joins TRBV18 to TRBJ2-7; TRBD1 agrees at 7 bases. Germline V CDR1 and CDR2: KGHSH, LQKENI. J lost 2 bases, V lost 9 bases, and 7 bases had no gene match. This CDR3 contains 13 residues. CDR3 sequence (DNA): TGTGCCAGTTCGACAGGGAGCGCCTACGAGCAGTACTTC. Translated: CASSTGSAYEQYF. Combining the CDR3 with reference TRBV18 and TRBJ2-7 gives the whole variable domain NAGVMQNPRHLVRRRGQEARLRCSPMKGHSHVYWYRQLPEEGLKFMVYLQKENIIDESGMPKERFSAEFPKEGPSILRIQQVVRGDSAAYFCASSTGSAYEQYFGPGTRLTVT.

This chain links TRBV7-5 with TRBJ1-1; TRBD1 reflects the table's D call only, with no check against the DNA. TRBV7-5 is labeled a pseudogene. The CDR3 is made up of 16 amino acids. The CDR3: CVRSSLKGSRITEAFF. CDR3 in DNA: TGTGTCAGAAGCTCTTTGAAGGGGTCACGGATCACTGAAGCTTTCTTT.

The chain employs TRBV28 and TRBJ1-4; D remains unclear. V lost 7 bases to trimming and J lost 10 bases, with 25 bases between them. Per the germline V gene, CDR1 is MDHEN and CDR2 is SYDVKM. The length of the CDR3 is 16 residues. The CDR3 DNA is TGTGCCAGCATCCGAACCCGCCAAAGGGCGGGCGGAAAACTGTTTTTT. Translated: CASIRTRQRAGGKLFF.

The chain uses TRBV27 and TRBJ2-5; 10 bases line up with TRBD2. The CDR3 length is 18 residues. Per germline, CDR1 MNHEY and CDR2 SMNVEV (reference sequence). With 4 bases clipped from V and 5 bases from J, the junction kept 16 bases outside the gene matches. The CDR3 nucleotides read TGTGCCAGCAGTTCTCGGCGGGGTGCTAGCGGGAGTTGGGAGACCCAGTACTTC. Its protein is CASSSRRGASGSWETQYF.

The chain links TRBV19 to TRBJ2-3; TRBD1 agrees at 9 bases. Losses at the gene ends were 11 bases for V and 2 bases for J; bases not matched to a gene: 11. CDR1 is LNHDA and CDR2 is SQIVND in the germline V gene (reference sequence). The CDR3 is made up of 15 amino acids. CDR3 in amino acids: CASFRDRVTTDTQYF. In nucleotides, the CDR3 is TGTGCCTCCTTTCGGGACAGGGTTACCACAGATACGCAGTATTTT.

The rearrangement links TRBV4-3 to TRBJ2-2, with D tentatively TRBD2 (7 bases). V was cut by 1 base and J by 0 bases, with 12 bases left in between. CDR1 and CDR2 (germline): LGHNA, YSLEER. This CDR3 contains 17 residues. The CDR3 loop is CASSQGGAGANTGELFF. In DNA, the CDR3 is TGCGCCAGCAGCCAAGGGGGGGCGGGAGCGAACACCGGGGAGCTGTTTTTT.

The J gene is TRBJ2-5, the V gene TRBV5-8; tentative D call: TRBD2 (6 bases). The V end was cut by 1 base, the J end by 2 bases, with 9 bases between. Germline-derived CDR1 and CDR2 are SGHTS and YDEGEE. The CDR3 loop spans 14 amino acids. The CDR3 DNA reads TGTGCCAGCAGCTTGCCGGGAGCACAAGAGACCCAGTACTTC. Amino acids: CASSLPGAQETQYF. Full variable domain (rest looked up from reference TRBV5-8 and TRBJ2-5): EAGVTQSPTHLIKTRGQQATLRCSPISGHTSVYWYQQALGLGLQFLLWYDEGEERNRGNFPPRFSGRQFPNYSSELNVNALELEDSALYLCASSLPGAQETQYFGPGTRLLVL.

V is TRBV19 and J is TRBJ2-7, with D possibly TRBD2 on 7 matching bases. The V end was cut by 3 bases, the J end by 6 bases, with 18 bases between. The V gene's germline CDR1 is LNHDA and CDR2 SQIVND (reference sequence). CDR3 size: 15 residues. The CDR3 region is CASSMGGARGREQYF. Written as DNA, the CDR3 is TGTGCCAGTAGTATGGGGGGGGCGAGGGGCCGCGAGCAGTACTTC.

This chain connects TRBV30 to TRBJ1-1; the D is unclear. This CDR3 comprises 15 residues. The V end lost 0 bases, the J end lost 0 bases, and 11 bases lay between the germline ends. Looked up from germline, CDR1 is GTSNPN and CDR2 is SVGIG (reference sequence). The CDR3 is CAWSVGSEMNTEAFF. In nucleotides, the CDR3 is TGTGCCTGGAGTGTAGGCTCAGAAATGAACACTGAAGCTTTCTTT.

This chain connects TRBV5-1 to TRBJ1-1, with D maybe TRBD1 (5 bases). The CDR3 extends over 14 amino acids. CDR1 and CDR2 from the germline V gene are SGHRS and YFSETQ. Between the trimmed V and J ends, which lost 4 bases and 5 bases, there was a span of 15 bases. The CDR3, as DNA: TGCGCCAGCAGCGTGCAGGGAGCGGAGACTGAAGCTTTCTTT. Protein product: CASSVQGAETEAFF.

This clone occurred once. CDR3 protein: CAWSVSGYGANVLTF. DNA for the CDR3: TGTGCCTGGAGTGTTTCAGGGTACGGGGCCAACGTCCTGACTTTC. This chain links TRBV30 with TRBJ2-6; perhaps TRBD1 as D (5 bases). CDR1 GTSNPN and CDR2 SVGIG come from the germline V gene (reference sequence). The V end lost 0 bases, the J end lost 4 bases, and 10 bases lay between the germline ends. This CDR3 is 15 amino acids long.

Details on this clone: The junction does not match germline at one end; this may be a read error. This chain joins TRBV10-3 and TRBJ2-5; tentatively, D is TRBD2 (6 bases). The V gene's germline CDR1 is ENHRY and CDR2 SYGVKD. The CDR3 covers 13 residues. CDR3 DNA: TGTGCCATCAGTGACGGGTGGGGGGTCTTCCGTAACTTC. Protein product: CAISDGWGVFRNF.

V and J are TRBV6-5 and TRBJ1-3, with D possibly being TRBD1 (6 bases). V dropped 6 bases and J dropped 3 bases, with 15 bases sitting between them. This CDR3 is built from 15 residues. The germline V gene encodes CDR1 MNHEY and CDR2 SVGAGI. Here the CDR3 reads CASSYAQGFGNTIYF. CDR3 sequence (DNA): TGTGCCAGCAGCTACGCACAGGGTTTTGGAAACACCATATATTTT.

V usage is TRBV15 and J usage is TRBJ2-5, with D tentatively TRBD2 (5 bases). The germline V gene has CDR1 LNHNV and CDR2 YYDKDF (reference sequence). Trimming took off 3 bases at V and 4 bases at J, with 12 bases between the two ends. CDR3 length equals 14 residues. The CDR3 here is CATSRTPTTETQYF. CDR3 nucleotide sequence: TGTGCCACCAGCAGGACGCCGACTACAGAGACCCAGTACTTC.

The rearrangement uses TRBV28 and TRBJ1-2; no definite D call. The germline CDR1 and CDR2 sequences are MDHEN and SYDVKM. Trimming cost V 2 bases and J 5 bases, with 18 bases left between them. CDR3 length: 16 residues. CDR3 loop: CASSLVYSLSSYGYTF. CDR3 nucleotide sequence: TGTGCCAGCAGTTTAGTATATTCATTAAGCTCGTATGGCTACACCTTC.

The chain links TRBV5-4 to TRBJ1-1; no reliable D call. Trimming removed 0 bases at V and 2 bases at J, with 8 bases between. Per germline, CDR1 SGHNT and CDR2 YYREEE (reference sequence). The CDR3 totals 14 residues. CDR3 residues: CASSLEQSNTEAFF. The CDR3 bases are TGTGCCAGCAGCTTGGAACAGAGTAACACTGAAGCTTTCTTT.

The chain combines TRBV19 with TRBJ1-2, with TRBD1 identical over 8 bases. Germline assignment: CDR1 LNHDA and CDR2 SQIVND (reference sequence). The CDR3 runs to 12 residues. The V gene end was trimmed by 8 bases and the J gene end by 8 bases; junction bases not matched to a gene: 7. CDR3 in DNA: TGTGCCAGTCAAACAGGGGGGAAAGGCTACACCTTC. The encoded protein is CASQTGGKGYTF.

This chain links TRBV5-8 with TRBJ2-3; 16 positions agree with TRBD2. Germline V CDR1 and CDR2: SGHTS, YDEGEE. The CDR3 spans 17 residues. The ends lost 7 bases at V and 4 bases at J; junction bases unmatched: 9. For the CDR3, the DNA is TGTGCCAGCCCCGCGGGACTAGCGGGAGGGCGGGCAGATACGCAGTATTTT. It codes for CASPAGLAGGRADTQYF.

The CDR3: CASSEIPGQGLEAFF. DNA of the CDR3: TGTGCCAGCAGTGAGATACCGGGACAGGGCCTAGAAGCTTTCTTT. This chain links TRBV25-1 with TRBJ1-1, with 9 positions matching TRBD1. CDR3 length: 15 residues. The trim removed 3 bases at V and 8 bases at J, leaving 10 bases unmatched. CDR1 and CDR2 (germline): MGHDK, SYGVNS.

The CDR3 is CATDRATGELFF. The CDR3 DNA reads as TGTGCCACGGACAGGGCCACCGGGGAGCTGTTTTTT. This rearrangement joins TRBV7-9 to TRBJ2-2, with 8 bases matching TRBD1. Trimming at V came to 10 bases and at J to 4 bases, leaving 2 bases not matched to a gene. CDR3 length: 12 residues. CDR1 is SEHNR, CDR2 FQNEAQ, per germline (reference sequence).